The T cell receptor beta chain described here comes from a study of T cell responses to AZD1222 COVID-19 vaccine. Study-level points and caveats: The breadth and depth of Spike-specific TCRs increased once two AZD1222 doses had been given. Among those given AZD1222, only five or six were seropositive at baseline.

The table came from immunoSEQ multiplex PCR; TCRdb's copy has only in-frame clones and leaves some out. This sample has more than 120,000 clones, with around 93% found just once. Trimming took off 6 bases at V and 2 bases at J, with 9 bases between the two ends. CDR1 is WSHSY and CDR2 is SAAADI in the germline V gene. The CDR3 has 13 amino acids. Note on this clone: Antigen: not known.

The clonotype was recovered from an adult in good health. Sample: peripheral blood, taken on day 0 of AZD1222 vaccination. This chain joins TRBV10-2 and TRBJ2-3, with TRBD2 as a possible D gene (6 bases). DNA of the CDR3: TGCGCCAGCAGGTCTAGCGCCACAGATACGCAGTATTTT. Amino acid sequence: CASRSSATDTQYF.